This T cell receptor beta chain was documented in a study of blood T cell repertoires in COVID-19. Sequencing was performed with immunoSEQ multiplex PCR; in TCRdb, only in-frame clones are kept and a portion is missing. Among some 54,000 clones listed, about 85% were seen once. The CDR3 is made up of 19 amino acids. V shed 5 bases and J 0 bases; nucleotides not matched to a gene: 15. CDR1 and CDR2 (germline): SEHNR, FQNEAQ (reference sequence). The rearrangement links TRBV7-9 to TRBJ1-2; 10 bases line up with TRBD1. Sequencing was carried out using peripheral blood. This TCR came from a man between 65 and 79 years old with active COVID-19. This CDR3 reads CASSRRAEGQGRANYGYTF. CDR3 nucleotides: TGTGCCAGCAGCCGCCGAGCAGAGGGACAGGGGCGAGCTAACTATGGCTACACCTTC. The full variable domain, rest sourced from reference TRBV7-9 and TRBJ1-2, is DTGVSQNPRHKITKRGQNVTFRCDPISEHNRLYWYRQTLGQGPEFLTYFQNEAQLEKSRLLSDRFSAERPKGSFSTLEIQRTEQGDSAMYLCASSRRAEGQGRANYGYTFGSGTRLTVV.